This TCR beta chain was identified during a study of shared clonotypes between healthy human individuals. CDR3 size: 17 residues. The germline gives CDR1 SEHNR, CDR2 FQNEAQ (reference sequence). With 5 bases removed from V and 0 bases from J, the gap between germline ends came to 18 bases. The authors ran the assay at deep level. Genomic DNA per cell subset filled all wells of several immunoSEQ plates. The protocol was immunoSEQ multiplex PCR, while the TCRdb copy is restricted to in-frame clones and leaves out a portion. The repertoire holds approximately 1,000,000 clones, around 78% seen once, with 0.5% to 0.6% in the top ten.

Sequencing was done on a sample of memory CD4+ T cells from PBMCs. Subset denoted: CD45RA-negative fraction. The V call is TRBV7-9, the J call TRBJ2-3; a weak D match, TRBD2 (5 bases). The source is a man between 18 and 29 years old in good health. Some clones in this sample may be carry-over from other donors' samples. This chain's CDR3 is CASSQRGFSVSTDTQYF. The CDR3 DNA reads TGTGCCAGCAGCCAACGTGGGTTTAGCGTTAGCACAGATACGCAGTATTTT. The full variable domain, completed using reference TRBV7-9 and TRBJ2-3, is DTGVSQNPRHKITKRGQNVTFRCDPISEHNRLYWYRQTLGQGPEFLTYFQNEAQLEKSRLLSDRFSAERPKGSFSTLEIQRTEQGDSAMYLCASSQRGFSVSTDTQYFGPGTRLTVL.